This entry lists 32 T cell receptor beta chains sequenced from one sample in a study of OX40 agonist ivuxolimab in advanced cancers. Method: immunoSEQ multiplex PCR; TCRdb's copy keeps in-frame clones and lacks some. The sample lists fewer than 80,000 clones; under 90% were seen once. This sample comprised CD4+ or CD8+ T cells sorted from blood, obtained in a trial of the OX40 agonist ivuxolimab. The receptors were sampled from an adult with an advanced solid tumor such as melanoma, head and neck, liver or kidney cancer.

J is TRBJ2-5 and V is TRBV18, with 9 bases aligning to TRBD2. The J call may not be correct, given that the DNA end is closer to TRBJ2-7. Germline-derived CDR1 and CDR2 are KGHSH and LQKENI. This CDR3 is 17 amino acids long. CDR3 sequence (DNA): TGTGCCAGCTCACCGGGACTAGCCCGAGGAGGGGCCTACGAGCAGTACTTC. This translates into CASSPGLARGGAYEQYF.

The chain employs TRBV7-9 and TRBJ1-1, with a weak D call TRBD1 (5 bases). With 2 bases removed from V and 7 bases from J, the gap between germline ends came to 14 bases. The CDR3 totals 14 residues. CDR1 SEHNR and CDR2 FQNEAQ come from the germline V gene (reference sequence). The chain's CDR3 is CASSLKGRLFEAFF. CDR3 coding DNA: TGTGCCAGCAGCTTAAAGGGACGTCTATTTGAAGCTTTCTTT.

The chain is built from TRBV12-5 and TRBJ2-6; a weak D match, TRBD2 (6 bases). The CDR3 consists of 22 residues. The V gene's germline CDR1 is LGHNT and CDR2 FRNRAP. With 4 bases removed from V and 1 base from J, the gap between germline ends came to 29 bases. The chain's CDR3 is CASGSQYGSTFGGSSGANVLTF. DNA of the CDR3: TGTGCTAGTGGTTCGCAGTACGGCTCCACGTTCGGGGGTTCTTCTGGGGCCAACGTCCTGACTTTC.

The CDR3, as DNA: TGTGCCAGCAGCCACACTACGATCGACAGCTCTGGGGCCAACGTCCTGACTTTC. Amino acids: CASSHTTIDSSGANVLTF. The chain joins TRBV7-9 to TRBJ2-6; the D gene is possibly TRBD1 (5 bases). Germline CDR1 and CDR2: SEHNR and FQNEAQ (reference sequence). This CDR3 spans 18 amino acids. V was cut by 5 bases and J by 0 bases, with 17 bases left in between.

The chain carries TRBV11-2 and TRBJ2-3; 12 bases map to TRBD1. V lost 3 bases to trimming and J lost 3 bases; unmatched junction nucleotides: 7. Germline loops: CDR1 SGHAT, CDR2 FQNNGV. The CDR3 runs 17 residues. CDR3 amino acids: CASSLTGTGGETDTQYF. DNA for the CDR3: TGTGCCAGCAGCTTGACCGGGACAGGGGGCGAAACAGATACGCAGTATTTT.

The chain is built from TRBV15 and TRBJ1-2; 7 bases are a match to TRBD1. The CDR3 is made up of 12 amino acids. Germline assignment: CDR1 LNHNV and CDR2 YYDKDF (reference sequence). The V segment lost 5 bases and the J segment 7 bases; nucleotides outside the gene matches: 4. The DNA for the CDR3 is TGTGCCACCAGCCGAACAGGGGTTGGCTACACCTTC. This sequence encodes CATSRTGVGYTF.

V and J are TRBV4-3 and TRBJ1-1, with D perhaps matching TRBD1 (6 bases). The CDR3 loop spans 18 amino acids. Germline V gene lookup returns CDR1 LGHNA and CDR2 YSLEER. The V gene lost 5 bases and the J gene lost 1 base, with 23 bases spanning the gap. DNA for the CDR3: TGCGCCAGCAGCAGAGGGGGGACATTTATTATTGGGAACACTGAAGCTTTCTTT. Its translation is CASSRGGTFIIGNTEAFF.

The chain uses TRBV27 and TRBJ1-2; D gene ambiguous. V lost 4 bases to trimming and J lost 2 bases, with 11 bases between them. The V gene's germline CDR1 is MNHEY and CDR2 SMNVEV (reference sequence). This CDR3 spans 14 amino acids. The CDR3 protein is CASSSHNKNYGYTF. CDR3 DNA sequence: TGTGCCAGCAGTTCCCACAACAAGAACTATGGCTACACCTTC.

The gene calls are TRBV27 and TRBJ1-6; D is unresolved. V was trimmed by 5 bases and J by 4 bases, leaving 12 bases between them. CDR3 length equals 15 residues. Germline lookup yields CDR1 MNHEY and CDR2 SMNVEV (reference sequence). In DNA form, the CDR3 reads TGTGCCAGCAGTGGAATGCTAATTTATAATTCACCCCTCCACTTT. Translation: CASSGMLIYNSPLHF.

The CDR3 DNA is TGTGCCAGCAGCTGGACAGATATTAATGAAAAACTGTTTTTT. Translated, it gives CASSWTDINEKLFF. The genes are TRBV11-2 and TRBJ1-4; D possibly corresponds to TRBD1 (6 bases). The CDR3 totals 14 residues. Germline CDR1 and CDR2: SGHAT and FQNNGV. V was clipped by 4 bases and J by 4 bases, with 10 bases between them.

The CDR3 coding sequence is TGTGCCATCAGTGAACTAGTATCTGAGACCCAGTACTTC. Translated: CAISELVSETQYF. The V and J genes are TRBV10-3 and TRBJ2-5; a possible D gene is TRBD2 (5 bases). Germline CDR1 ENHRY, CDR2 SYGVKD. Trimming shortened V by 3 bases and J by 5 bases, and 10 bases separated the two germline ends. The CDR3 covers 13 residues.

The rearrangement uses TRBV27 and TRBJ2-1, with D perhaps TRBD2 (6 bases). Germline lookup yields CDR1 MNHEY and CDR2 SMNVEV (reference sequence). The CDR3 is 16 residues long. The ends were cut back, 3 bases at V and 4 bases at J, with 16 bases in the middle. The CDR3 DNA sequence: TGTGCCAGCAGTTTTTCCGGGTCAGGGACTTACAATGAGCAGTTCTTC. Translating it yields CASSFSGSGTYNEQFF.

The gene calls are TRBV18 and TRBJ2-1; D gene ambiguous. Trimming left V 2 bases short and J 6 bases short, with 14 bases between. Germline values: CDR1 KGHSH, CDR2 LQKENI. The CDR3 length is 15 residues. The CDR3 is CASSPDARNVNEQFF. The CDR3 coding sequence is TGTGCCAGCTCACCAGACGCCAGAAACGTCAATGAGCAGTTCTTC.

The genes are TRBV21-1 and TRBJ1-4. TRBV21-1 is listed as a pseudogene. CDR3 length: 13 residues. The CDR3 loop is CASSKEPERKLFF. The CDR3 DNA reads TGTGCCAGCAGCAAAGAGCCAGAGAGGAAACTGTTTTTT.

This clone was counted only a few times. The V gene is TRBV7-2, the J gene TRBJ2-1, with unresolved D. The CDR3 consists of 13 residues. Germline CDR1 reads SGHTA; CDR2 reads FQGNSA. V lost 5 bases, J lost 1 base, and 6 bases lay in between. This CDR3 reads CASSQESYNEQFF. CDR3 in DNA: TGTGCCAGCAGCCAGGAGTCCTACAATGAGCAGTTCTTC.

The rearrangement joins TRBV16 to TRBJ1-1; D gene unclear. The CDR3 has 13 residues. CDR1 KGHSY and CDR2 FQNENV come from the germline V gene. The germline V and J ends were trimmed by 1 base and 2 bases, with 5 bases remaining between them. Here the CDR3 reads CASSQWSNTEAFF. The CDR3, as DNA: TGTGCCAGCAGCCAATGGAGCAACACTGAAGCTTTCTTT. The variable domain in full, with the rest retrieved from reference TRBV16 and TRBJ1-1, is GEEVAQTPKHLVRGEGQKAKLYCAPIKGHSYVFWYQQVLKNEFKFLISFQNENVFDETGMPKERFSAKCLPNSPCSLEIQATKLEDSAVYFCASSQWSNTEAFFGQGTRLTVV.

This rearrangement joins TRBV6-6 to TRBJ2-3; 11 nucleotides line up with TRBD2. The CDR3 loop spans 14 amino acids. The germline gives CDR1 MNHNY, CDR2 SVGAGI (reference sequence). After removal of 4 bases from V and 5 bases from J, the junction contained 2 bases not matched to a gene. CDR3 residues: CASSSLAGGDTQYF. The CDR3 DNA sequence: TGTGCCAGCAGTTCGCTAGCGGGGGGAGATACGCAGTATTTT.

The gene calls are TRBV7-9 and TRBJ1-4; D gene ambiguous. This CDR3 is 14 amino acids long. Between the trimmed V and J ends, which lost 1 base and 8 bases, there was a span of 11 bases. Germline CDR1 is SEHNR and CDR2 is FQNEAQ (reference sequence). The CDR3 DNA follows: TGTGCCAGCAGCTTAGAGAAGCTTGGGGAAAAACTGTTTTTT. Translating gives CASSLEKLGEKLFF.

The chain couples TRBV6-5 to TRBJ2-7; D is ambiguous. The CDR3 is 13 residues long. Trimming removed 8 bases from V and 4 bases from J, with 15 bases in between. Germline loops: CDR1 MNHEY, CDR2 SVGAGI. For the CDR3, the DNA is TGTGCCAGCCTAGACCCGGTGGGTTACGAGCAGTACTTC. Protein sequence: CASLDPVGYEQYF.

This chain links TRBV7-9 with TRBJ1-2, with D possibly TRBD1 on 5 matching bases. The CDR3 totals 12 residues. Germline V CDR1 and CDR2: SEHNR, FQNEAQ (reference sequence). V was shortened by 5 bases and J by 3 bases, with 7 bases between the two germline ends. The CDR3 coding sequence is TGTGCCAGCAGCCTGACAGACTATGGCTACACCTTC. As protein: CASSLTDYGYTF.

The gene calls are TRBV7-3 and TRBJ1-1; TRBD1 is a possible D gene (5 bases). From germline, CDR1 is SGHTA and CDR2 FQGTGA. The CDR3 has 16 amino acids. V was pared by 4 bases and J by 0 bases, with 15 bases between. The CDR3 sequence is CASSSGQGTVNTEAFF. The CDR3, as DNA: TGTGCCAGCAGCTCGGGCCAAGGGACCGTGAACACTGAAGCTTTCTTT.

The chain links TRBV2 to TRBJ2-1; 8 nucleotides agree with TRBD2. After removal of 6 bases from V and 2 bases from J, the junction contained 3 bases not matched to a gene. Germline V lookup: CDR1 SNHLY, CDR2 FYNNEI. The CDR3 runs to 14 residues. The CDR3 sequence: CASRDSGTYNEQFF. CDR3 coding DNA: TGTGCCAGCAGGGATAGCGGGACCTACAATGAGCAGTTCTTC.

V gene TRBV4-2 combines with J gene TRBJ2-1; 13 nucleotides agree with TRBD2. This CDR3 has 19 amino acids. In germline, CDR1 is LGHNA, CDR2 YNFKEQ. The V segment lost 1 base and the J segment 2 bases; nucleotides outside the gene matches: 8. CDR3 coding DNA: TGTGCCAGCAGCCAAGCAACTAGCGGGGGGGCCAGGGCCTACAATGAGCAGTTCTTC. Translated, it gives CASSQATSGGARAYNEQFF.

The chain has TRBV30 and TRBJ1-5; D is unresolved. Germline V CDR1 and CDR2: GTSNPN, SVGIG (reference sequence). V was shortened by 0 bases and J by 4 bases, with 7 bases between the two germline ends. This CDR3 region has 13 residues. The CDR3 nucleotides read TGTGCCTGGAGTGTGCCAGGTAATCAGCCCCAGCATTTT. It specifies CAWSVPGNQPQHF.

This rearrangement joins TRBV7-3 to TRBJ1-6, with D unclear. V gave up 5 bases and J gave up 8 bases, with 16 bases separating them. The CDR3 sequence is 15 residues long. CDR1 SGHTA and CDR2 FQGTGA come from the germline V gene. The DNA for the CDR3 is TGTGCCAGCAGCCTCCACCCCTCTCTCGATTCACCCCTCCACTTT. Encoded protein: CASSLHPSLDSPLHF.

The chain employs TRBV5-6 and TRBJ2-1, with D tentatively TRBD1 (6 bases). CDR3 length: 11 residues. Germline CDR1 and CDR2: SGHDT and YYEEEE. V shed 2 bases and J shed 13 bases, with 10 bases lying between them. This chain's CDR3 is CASSFLGTQFF. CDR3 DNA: TGTGCCAGCAGCTTTCTGGGGACACAGTTCTTC. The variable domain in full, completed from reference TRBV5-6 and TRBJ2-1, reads DAGVTQSPTHLIKTRGQQVTLRCSPKSGHDTVSWYQQALGQGPQFIFQYYEEEERQRGNFPDRFSGHQFPNYSSELNVNALLLGDSALYLCASSFLGTQFFGPGTRLTVL.

The CDR3 nucleotides read TGTGCCAGCAGCCCCGGCGGAGGGCGGGAAGAGACCCAGTACTTC. This sequence encodes CASSPGGGREETQYF. The chain recombines TRBV11-3 with TRBJ2-5; possible D gene TRBD2, 6 bases. V was pared by 5 bases and J by 3 bases, with 16 bases between. CDR3 length: 15 residues. The germline V gene encodes CDR1 SGHNT and CDR2 YENEEA.

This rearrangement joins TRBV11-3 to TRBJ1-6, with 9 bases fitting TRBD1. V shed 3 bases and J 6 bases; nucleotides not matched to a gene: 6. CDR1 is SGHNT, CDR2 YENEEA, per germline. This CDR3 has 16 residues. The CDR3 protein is CASSLGQGGGNSPLHF. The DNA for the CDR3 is TGTGCCAGCAGCTTGGGACAGGGAGGAGGTAATTCACCCCTCCACTTT.

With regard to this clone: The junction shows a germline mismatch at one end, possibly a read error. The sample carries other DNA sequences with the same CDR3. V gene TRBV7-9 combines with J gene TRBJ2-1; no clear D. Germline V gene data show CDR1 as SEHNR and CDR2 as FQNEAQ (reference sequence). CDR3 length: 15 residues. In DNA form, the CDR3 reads TGTGCCAGCAGCCTGACTCTGAGCTCCTACAACGAGCAGTTCTTC. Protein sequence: CASSLTLSSYNEQFF.

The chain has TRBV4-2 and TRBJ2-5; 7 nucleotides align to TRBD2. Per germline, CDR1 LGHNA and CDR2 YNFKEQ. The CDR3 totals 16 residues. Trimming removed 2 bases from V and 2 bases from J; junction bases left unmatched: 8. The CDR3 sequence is CASSQWASGLQETQYF. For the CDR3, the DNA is TGTGCCAGCAGCCAATGGGCTAGCGGCTTGCAAGAGACCCAGTACTTC.

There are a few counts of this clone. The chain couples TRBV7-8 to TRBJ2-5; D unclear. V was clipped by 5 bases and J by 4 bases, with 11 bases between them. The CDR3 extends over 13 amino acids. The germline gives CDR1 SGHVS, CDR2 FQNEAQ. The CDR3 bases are TGTGCCAGCAGCCCACGACCGGGAGAGACCCAGTACTTC. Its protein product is CASSPRPGETQYF. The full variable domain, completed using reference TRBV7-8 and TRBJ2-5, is GAGVSQSPRYKVAKRGQDVALRCDPISGHVSLFWYQQALGQGPEFLTYFQNEAQLDKSGLPSDRFFAERPEGSVSTLKIQRTQQEDSAVYLCASSPRPGETQYFGPGTRLLVL.

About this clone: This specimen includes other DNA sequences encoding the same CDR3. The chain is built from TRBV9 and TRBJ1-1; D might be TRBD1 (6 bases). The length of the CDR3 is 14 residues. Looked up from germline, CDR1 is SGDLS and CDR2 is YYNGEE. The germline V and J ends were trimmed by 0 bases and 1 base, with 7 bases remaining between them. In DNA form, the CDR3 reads TGTGCCAGCAGCGTAGTGGGACAGAACACTGAAGCTTTCTTT. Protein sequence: CASSVVGQNTEAFF.